This TCR beta chain was identified in a study of blood T cell repertoires in COVID-19. Study overall: T cells, B-cell-depleted T cells, or PBMCs supplied cDNA or gDNA.

The V and J ends lost 5 bases and 3 bases respectively, with 17 bases between them. CDR1 and CDR2 from the germline V gene are SGHTA and FQGNSA. The CDR3 consists of 16 residues. The repertoire was sequenced with immunoSEQ multiplex PCR; TCRdb's copy has only in-frame clones and lacks some. The profile covers 150,000 to 200,000 clones, with over 75% appearing a single time and approximately 9% taken by the ten largest. Participant reports of clinical history set cohort assignment. The chain is built from TRBV7-2 and TRBJ1-5, with D maybe TRBD1 (6 bases). The sequenced material came from PBMCs or T cells enriched from blood (not recorded which). This receptor was identified in a woman aged 18-29 years who had recovered from COVID-19. The CDR3, as DNA: TGTGCCAGCAGCCCCGAGTCGGGACACATCAATCAGCCCCAGCATTTT. As protein: CASSPESGHINQPQHF.